Detailed here is one T cell receptor beta chain. The antigen is not known. This table comes from immunoSEQ multiplex PCR, and its TCRdb copy is limited to in-frame clones, with some not included. Here the sample spans some 63,000 clones, over 75% being singletons. Patients were ineligible given autoimmune disease history or systemic immunosuppression. On cycle 4 day 1 and cycle 7 day 1, as well as at baseline, blood was sampled. The data originate from a study of OX40 agonist ivuxolimab in advanced cancers. The CDR3 length is 16 residues. The junction had 5 bases not matched to a gene; V was cut back by 4 bases and J by 2 bases. Per germline, CDR1 LGHNA and CDR2 YNFKEQ. General observations from the study: The CD4+ and CD8+ T cells in the blood had expanded clonally by week 6 at 0.1 to 3.0 mg/kg. Several nonresponders also turned out to have low normalized T-cell clonal expansion.

The TCR originated in an adult with an advanced solid tumor such as melanoma, head and neck, liver or kidney cancer. Source: CD4+ or CD8+ T cells sorted from blood, taken in a trial of the OX40 agonist ivuxolimab. The J gene is TRBJ2-2, the V gene TRBV4-2; 9 nucleotides line up with TRBD2. The CDR3 here is CASSPISGSNTGELFF. Written as DNA, the CDR3 is TGTGCCAGCAGCCCGATTAGCGGGAGTAACACCGGGGAGCTGTTTTTT.